This TCR beta chain was sequenced in a study of OX40 agonist ivuxolimab in advanced cancers. The study, taken as a whole, reports: Researchers did not determine the expanded peripheral T cells' antigen specificity.

Per the germline V gene, CDR1 is SGHNT and CDR2 is YYREEE (reference sequence). The CDR3 is 15 residues long. Trimming removed 4 bases at V and 5 bases at J, with 19 bases between. Method: immunoSEQ multiplex PCR; TCRdb's copy keeps in-frame clones and lacks some. The sample contains over 85,000 clones, roughly nine tenths of which appear only once. As for this clone: Its specificity is not known.

The chain uses TRBV5-4 and TRBJ2-7, with D perhaps given as TRBD1 or TRBD2 (6 bases each). The TCR was taken from an adult with an advanced solid tumor such as melanoma, head and neck, liver or kidney cancer. Material: CD4+ or CD8+ T cells sorted from blood, obtained in a trial of the OX40 agonist ivuxolimab. The CDR3 loop reads CASSTLVGGYNEQYF. CDR3 nucleotide sequence: TGTGCCAGCAGCACCCTAGTAGGGGGGTACAACGAGCAGTACTTC.